The rows below give T cell receptor beta chains drawn from one sample of a study of immune heterogeneity within non-small cell lung tumors. MiXCR, applied by TCRdb to the multiplex PCR reads, yields one record per CDR3 protein. Of approximately 3,200 distinct CDR3 sequences listed, 20% to 25% were seen once; the top ten hold 15% to 20%. Sequenced: lung tumor tissue. These receptors were collected from a man aged 55 to 69 with non-small cell lung cancer. CDR3s include the opening cysteine and the closing phenylalanine or tryptophan. The D gene is left open where the match is weak. Where a row states a size, it is once, few, many or the class of an expanded clone; other rows omit it.

clone_size j_call d_call v_call cdr3_aa cdr3_nt
medium-sized TRBJ2-5 TRBD2 TRBV27 CASSLREGLGETQYF TGTGCCAGCAGTTTAAGGGAGGGATTAGGGGAGACCCAGTACTTC
medium-sized TRBJ2-7 TRBD2 TRBV6-6 CASSYPGGAGGKLEQYF TGTGCCAGCAGTTACCCCGGGGGGGCGGGAGGAAAGCTCGAGCAGTACTTC
medium-sized TRBJ2-7 TRBD2 TRBV20-1 CSASRGTSVGEQYF TGCAGTGCTAGTCGAGGGACTAGCGTCGGCGAGCAGTACTTC
medium-sized TRBJ1-1 TRBD1 TRBV5-1 CASKPGQGNTEAFF TGCGCCAGCAAACCGGGACAGGGGAACACTGAAGCTTTCTTT
medium-sized TRBJ2-5 TRBD2 TRBV3-1 CASSPYGLLAGKETQYF TGTGCCAGCAGCCCCTACGGCCTACTAGCGGGAAAAGAGACCCAGTACTTC
. TRBJ1-2 . TRBV28 CASSFGCGYGCTF TGTGCCAGCAGTTTTGGGTGTGGCTATGGCTGCACCTTC
medium-sized TRBJ2-2 . TRBV11-3 CASSIMESGELFF TGTGCCAGCAGCATTATGGAATCCGGGGAGCTGTTTTTT
medium-sized TRBJ1-2 . TRBV20-1 CSASWGGYTF TGCAGTGCTAGTTGGGGTGGCTACACCTTC
medium-sized TRBJ1-4 . TRBV6-1 CASSELDLEGEKLFF TGTGCCAGCAGTGAACTGGATCTTGAGGGGGAAAAACTGTTTTTT
medium-sized TRBJ2-1 . TRBV24-1 CATSDPKTSLGNEQFF TGTGCCACCAGTGATCCAAAGACAAGCCTGGGAAATGAGCAGTTCTTC
medium-sized TRBJ2-5 . TRBV19 CASSIEVGGDQETQYF TGTGCCAGTAGTATAGAGGTTGGGGGCGACCAAGAGACCCAGTACTTC
medium-sized TRBJ1-1 . TRBV20-1 CSARDFRQANTEAFF TGCAGTGCTAGAGATTTTCGACAGGCAAACACTGAAGCTTTCTTT
medium-sized TRBJ2-3 TRBD2 TRBV4-2 CASSQGEASGRLNRDTQYF TGTGCCAGCAGCCAAGGGGAGGCTAGCGGGAGGTTGAATAGGGATACGCAGTATTTT
medium-sized TRBJ1-1 . TRBV28 CASSLLSQAPTEAFF TGTGCCAGCAGTTTATTAAGTCAAGCCCCCACTGAAGCTTTCTTT
medium-sized TRBJ2-5 . TRBV7-2 CASSQNAKVETQYF TGTGCCAGCAGCCAGAATGCCAAAGTGGAGACCCAGTACTTC
medium-sized TRBJ2-7 TRBD2 TRBV24-1 CATSEFSGSKYEQYF TGTGCCACCAGTGAATTCAGCGGGAGTAAGTACGAGCAGTACTTC
medium-sized TRBJ1-5 . TRBV28 CASSSYGRGGQPQHF TGTGCCAGCAGTTCCTACGGCAGGGGAGGACAGCCCCAGCATTTT
large TRBJ2-7 TRBD1 TRBV6-1 CASKPFSGQGSFEQYF TGTGCCAGCAAACCGTTTTCCGGACAGGGGTCTTTCGAGCAGTACTTC
medium-sized TRBJ2-7 . TRBV18 CASSQGPGYEQYF TGTGCCAGCTCACAGGGGCCGGGCTACGAGCAGTACTTC
medium-sized TRBJ2-5 TRBD2 TRBV20-1 CSARGNGLAGRETQYF TGCAGTGCTAGGGGAAATGGGCTAGCGGGTCGGGAGACCCAGTACTTC
medium-sized TRBJ1-1 . TRBV20-1 CSARDHGGARMGAFF TGCAGTGCTAGAGATCACGGGGGCGCGCGTATGGGCGCTTTCTTT
medium-sized TRBJ1-1 . TRBV28 CASSLPRGTGEAFF TGTGCCAGCAGCCTACCCCGGGGGACGGGAGAAGCTTTCTTT
medium-sized TRBJ2-1 . TRBV5-6 CASSSSPKLHNEQFF TGTGCCAGCAGCTCCTCCCCGAAGCTACACAATGAGCAGTTCTTC
medium-sized TRBJ2-2 TRBD2 TRBV12-3/TRBV12-4 CASSFAGGRAGELFF TGTGCCAGCAGTTTTGCGGGAGGGCGGGCCGGGGAGCTGTTTTTT
. TRBJ2-2 . TRBV20-1 CSARGKPDPRTGELFF TGCAGTGCTAGAGGGAAACCCGACCCGAGGACCGGGGAGCTGTTTTTT
. TRBJ2-3 . TRBV6-1 CASTKPSAVGFSDTHYF TGTGCCAGCACAAAACCTTCGGCGGTAGGGTTCTCAGATACGCATTATTTT
medium-sized TRBJ2-1 . TRBV15 CATSRGQEGNEQFF TGTGCCACCAGCAGAGGACAGGAGGGCAATGAGCAGTTCTTC
many TRBJ2-7 TRBD2 TRBV5-5 CASTLSGDLGQYF TGTGCCAGCACCCTTAGCGGGGACCTGGGGCAGTACTTC
medium-sized TRBJ1-4 . TRBV9 CASSVGGLANEKLFF TGTGCCAGCAGCGTAGGGGGGTTAGCTAATGAAAAACTGTTTTTT
medium-sized TRBJ2-3 . TRBV7-9 CASQTATDTQYF TGTGCCAGCCAGACCGCTACAGATACGCAGTATTTT
medium-sized TRBJ2-7 TRBD2 TRBV20-1 CSAPGLAIREQYF TGCAGTGCTCCGGGACTAGCAATTCGCGAGCAGTACTTC
medium-sized TRBJ2-7 TRBD2 TRBV6-1 CASIWGGTYEQYF TGTGCCAGCATTTGGGGGGGAACCTACGAGCAGTACTTC
once TRBJ1-1 . TRBV12-3/TRBV12-4 CASSFGSNTEAFF TGTGCCAGCAGTTTTGGCTCTAACACTGAAGCTTTCTTT
medium-sized TRBJ1-4 . TRBV7-9 CASSLGTPSDEKLFF TGTGCCAGCAGCTTAGGGACACCGTCGGATGAAAAACTGTTTTTT